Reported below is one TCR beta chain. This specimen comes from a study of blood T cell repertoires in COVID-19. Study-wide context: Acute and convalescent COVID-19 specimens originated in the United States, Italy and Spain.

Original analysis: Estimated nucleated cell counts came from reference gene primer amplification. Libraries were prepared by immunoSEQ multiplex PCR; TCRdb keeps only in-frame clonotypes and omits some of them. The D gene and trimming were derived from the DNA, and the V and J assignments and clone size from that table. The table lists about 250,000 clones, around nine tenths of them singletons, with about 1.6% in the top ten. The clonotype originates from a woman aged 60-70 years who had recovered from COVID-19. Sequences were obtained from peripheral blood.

The CDR3 reads CASSQISGGATDTQYF. DNA for the CDR3: TGCGCCAGCAGCCAGATTAGCGGGGGGGCTACAGATACGCAGTATTTT. The chain combines TRBV4-3 with TRBJ2-3, with 11 positions matching TRBD2. V lost 3 bases to trimming and J lost 3 bases; unmatched junction nucleotides: 5. This CDR3 spans 16 amino acids. Germline CDR1 LGHNA, CDR2 YSLEER.